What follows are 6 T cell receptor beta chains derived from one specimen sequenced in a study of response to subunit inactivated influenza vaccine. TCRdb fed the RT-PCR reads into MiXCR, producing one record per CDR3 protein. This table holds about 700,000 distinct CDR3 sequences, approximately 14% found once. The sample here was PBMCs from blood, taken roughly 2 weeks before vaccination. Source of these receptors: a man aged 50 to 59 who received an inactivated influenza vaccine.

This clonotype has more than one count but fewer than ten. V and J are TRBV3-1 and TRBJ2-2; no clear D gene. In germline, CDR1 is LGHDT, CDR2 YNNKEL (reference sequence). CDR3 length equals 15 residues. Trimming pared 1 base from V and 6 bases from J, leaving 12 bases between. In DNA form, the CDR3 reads TGTGCCAGCAGCCAAGGGGGTTTCTTCTCCGGGGAGCTGTTTTTT. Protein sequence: CASSQGGFFSGELFF.

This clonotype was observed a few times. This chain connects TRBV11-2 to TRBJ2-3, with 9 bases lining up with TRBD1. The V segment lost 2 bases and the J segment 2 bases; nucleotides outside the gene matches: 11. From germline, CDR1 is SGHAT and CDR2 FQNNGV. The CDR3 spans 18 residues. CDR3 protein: CASSLRDRGRKDTDTQYF. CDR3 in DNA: TGTGCCAGCAGCTTAAGAGACAGGGGGAGAAAGGACACAGATACGCAGTATTTT. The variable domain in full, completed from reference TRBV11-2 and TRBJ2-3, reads EAGVAQSPRYKIIEKRQSVAFWCNPISGHATLYWYQQILGQGPKLLIQFQNNGVVDDSQLPKDRFSAERLKGVDSTLKIQPAKLEDSAVYLCASSLRDRGRKDTDTQYFGPGTRLTVL.

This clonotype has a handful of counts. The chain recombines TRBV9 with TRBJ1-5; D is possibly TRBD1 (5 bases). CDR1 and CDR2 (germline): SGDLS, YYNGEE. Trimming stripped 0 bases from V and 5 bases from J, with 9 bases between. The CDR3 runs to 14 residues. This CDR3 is CASSVEPGDQPQHF. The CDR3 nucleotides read TGTGCCAGCAGCGTAGAGCCGGGGGATCAGCCCCAGCATTTT.

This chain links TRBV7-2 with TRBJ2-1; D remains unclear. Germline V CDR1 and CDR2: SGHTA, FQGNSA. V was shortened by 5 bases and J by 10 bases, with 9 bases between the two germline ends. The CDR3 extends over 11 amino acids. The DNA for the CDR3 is TGTGCCAGCAGCCAGGACCACGAGCAGTTCTTC. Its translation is CASSQDHEQFF.

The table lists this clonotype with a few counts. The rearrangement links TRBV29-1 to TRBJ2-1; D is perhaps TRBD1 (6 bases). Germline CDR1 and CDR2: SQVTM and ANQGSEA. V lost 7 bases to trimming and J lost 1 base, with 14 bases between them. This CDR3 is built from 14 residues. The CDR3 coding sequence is TGCAGCGGGGGTGGCAGGGGTTCCTACAATGAGCAGTTCTTC. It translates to CSGGGRGSYNEQFF.

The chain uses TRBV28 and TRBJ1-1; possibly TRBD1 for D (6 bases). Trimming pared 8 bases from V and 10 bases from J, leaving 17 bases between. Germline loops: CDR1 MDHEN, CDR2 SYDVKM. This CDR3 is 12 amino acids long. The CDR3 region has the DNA TGTGCCAGCCTGGGGGGGGCAGGGGTAGCTTTCTTT. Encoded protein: CASLGGAGVAFF.